The present entry profiles one T cell receptor (beta chain) with its context. The data stem from a study of blood T cell repertoires in COVID-19. The V gene's germline CDR1 is SQVTM and CDR2 ANQGSEA. Germline trimming cut 8 bases from V and 8 bases from J; bases unmatched to any gene: 14. The CDR3 length is 13 residues. The data were produced by immunoSEQ multiplex PCR, yet TCRdb's version contains in-frame clones alone and is incomplete. The data contain roughly 440,000 clones, 88% of them singletons. This rearrangement joins TRBV29-1 to TRBJ1-1, with 7 bases matching TRBD1. The sequence came from a woman in her forties or fifties with COVID-19, enrolled during active disease. Sequences were obtained from peripheral blood. CDR3 nucleotide sequence: TGCAGCACCCGGAGAGGGGGCCCCGAGGAAGCTTTCTTT. Encoded protein: CSTRRGGPEEAFF.